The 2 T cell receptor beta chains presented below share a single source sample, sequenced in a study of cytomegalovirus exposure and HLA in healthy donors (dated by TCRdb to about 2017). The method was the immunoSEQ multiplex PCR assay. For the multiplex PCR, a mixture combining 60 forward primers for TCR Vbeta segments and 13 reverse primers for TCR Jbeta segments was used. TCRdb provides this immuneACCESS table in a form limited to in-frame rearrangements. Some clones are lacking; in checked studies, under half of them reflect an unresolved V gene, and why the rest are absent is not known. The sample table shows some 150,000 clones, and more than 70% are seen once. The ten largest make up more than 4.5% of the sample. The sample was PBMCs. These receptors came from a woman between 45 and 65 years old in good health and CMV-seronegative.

The CDR3 here is CASSYSPTGLDYTF. Here the CDR3 DNA reads TGTGCCAGCAGTTACTCGCCGACAGGGTTGGACTACACCTTC. The chain joins TRBV6-5 to TRBJ1-2; 7 nucleotides align to TRBD1. CDR1 MNHEY and CDR2 SVGAGI come from the germline V gene. This CDR3 has 14 residues. Trimming at V came to 0 bases and at J to 10 bases, leaving 8 bases not matched to a gene.

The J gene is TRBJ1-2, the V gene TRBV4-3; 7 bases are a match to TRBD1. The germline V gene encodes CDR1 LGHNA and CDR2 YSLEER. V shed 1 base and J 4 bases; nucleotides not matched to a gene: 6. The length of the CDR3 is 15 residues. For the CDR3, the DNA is TGCGCCAGCAGCCAAGTATCGGACAGGCTCTATGGCTACACCTTC. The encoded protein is CASSQVSDRLYGYTF.